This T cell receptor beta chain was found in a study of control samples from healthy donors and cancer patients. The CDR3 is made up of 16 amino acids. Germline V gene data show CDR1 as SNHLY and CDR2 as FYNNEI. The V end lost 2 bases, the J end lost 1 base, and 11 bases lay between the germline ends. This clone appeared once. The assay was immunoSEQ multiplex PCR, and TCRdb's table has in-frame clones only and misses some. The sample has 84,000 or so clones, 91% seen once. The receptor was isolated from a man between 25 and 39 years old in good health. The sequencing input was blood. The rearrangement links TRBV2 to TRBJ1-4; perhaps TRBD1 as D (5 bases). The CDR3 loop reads CASSERGGQTNEKLFF. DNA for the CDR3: TGTGCCAGCAGTGAAAGGGGAGGTCAAACTAATGAAAAACTGTTTTTT.